This TCR beta chain emerged from a study of Ad26.COV2.S vaccination and SARS-CoV-2 variants. Background on the study: Each vaccinee took Ad26.COV2.S intramuscularly, once or twice 56 days apart.

This CDR3 region has 15 residues. Germline V gene lookup returns CDR1 KGHSH and CDR2 LQKENI. Trimming took off 0 bases at V and 4 bases at J, with 10 bases between the two ends. Documented treatment: roughly 20 received Ad26.COV2.S at low or high dose, single or two shots; roughly 5 received placebo; per-sample allocation not given. Sampling happened 63 days after the first vaccine or placebo injection. Immunization relied on an Ad26 vector, which expressed Wuhan-strain SARS-CoV-2 spike. Data came from immunoSEQ multiplex PCR; TCRdb stores just in-frame clones and leaves some out. The sample holds roughly 300,000 clones, 86% seen once. Study conclusions and caveats: Across vaccine and placebo recipients, the breadth of non-spike TCRs was similar.

A remark on this clone: Its antigen is not identified.

The receptor's source is a person aged 18-60 years who received the Ad26.COV2.S COVID-19 vaccine or a placebo. The gene calls are TRBV18 and TRBJ2-1, with D possibly being TRBD2 (5 bases). The sample was peripheral blood, taken in a trial of Ad26.COV2.S vaccine versus placebo. CDR3 DNA: TGTGCCAGCTCACCACCTAATTCGGGGTACAATGAGCAGTTCTTC. Translated, it gives CASSPPNSGYNEQFF.